These T cell receptor beta chains were read from a single sample in a study of T cells in Graves' hyperthyroidism and ophthalmopathy. TCRdb recomputed calls from the multiplex PCR reads with MiXCR, one row per CDR3 protein. The repertoire has roughly 170,000 distinct CDR3 sequences, roughly 9.4% of them found once; the top ten carry 22%. The sequenced sample was blood. The receptors were sampled from a woman between 18 and 30 years old with Graves' hyperthyroidism that later progressed to Graves' ophthalmopathy. Both conserved end residues are part of each CDR3. The D gene is left open where the match is weak. Some rows have no size entry. The others give once, few or many, or a class for an expanded clone.

J gene: TRBJ1-1
V gene: TRBV6-1
CDR3 length: 12
clone size: many
D gene: .
CDR3 protein: CASSRGKPEAFF
CDR3 DNA: TGTGCCAGCAGTAGGGGTAAGCCTGAAGCTTTCTTT

J gene: TRBJ1-3
V gene: TRBV9
CDR3 length: 16
clone size: .
D gene: .
CDR3 protein: CASSVDSRGSRNTIYF
CDR3 DNA: TGTGCCAGCAGCGTAGATTCACGGGGTTCCCGGAACACCATATATTTT

J gene: TRBJ2-3
V gene: TRBV20-1
CDR3 length: 16
clone size: few
D gene: .
CDR3 protein: CSARSGPGASTDTQYF
CDR3 DNA: TGCAGTGCTAGATCTGGGCCAGGAGCTAGCACAGATACGCAGTATTTT

J gene: TRBJ1-5
V gene: TRBV7-9
CDR3 length: 17
clone size: many
D gene: TRBD1
CDR3 protein: CASSPDPGTGFNQPQHF
CDR3 DNA: TGTGCCAGCAGCCCAGACCCCGGGACAGGTTTCAATCAGCCCCAGCATTTT

J gene: TRBJ1-1
V gene: TRBV19
CDR3 length: 16
clone size: many
D gene: .
CDR3 protein: CASSKHRADSNTEAFF
CDR3 DNA: TGTGCCAGTAGTAAGCATAGGGCGGACTCGAACACTGAAGCTTTCTTT

J gene: TRBJ2-7
V gene: TRBV18
CDR3 length: 15
clone size: many
D gene: .
CDR3 protein: CASSPDRGSSYEQYF
CDR3 DNA: TGTGCCAGCTCACCAGACAGAGGGAGCTCCTACGAGCAGTACTTC

J gene: TRBJ2-2
V gene: TRBV20-1
CDR3 length: 12
clone size: many
D gene: .
CDR3 protein: CSARGPPGELFF
CDR3 DNA: TGCAGTGCTCGAGGGCCACCCGGGGAGCTGTTTTTT

J gene: TRBJ1-6
V gene: TRBV12-3/TRBV12-4
CDR3 length: 16
clone size: many
D gene: TRBD1
CDR3 protein: CASSLLGDRNNSPLHF
CDR3 DNA: TGTGCCAGCAGTTTACTCGGGGACAGAAATAATTCACCCCTCCACTTT

J gene: TRBJ2-2
V gene: TRBV7-2
CDR3 length: 15
clone size: many
D gene: .
CDR3 protein: CASSSDSNNYGELFF
CDR3 DNA: TGTGCCAGCAGCTCCGACTCCAACAATTACGGGGAGCTGTTTTTT

J gene: TRBJ1-2
V gene: TRBV7-3
CDR3 length: 12
clone size: many
D gene: .
CDR3 protein: CASSPGSYGYTF
CDR3 DNA: TGTGCCAGCAGCCCAGGGAGCTATGGCTACACCTTC

J gene: TRBJ2-3
V gene: TRBV7-9
CDR3 length: 12
clone size: many
D gene: .
CDR3 protein: CASSSVTDTQYF
CDR3 DNA: TGTGCCAGCAGCTCGGTCACAGATACGCAGTATTTT

J gene: TRBJ1-3
V gene: TRBV2
CDR3 length: 16
clone size: few
D gene: TRBD1
CDR3 protein: CASIEQGGLSGNTIYF
CDR3 DNA: TGTGCCAGCATTGAGCAGGGGGGCCTCTCTGGAAACACCATATATTTT

J gene: TRBJ1-1
V gene: TRBV5-1
CDR3 length: 12
clone size: many
D gene: .
CDR3 protein: CASSFDSTEAFF
CDR3 DNA: TGCGCCAGCAGCTTTGACAGCACTGAAGCTTTCTTT

J gene: TRBJ1-1
V gene: TRBV6-2/TRBV6-3
CDR3 length: 11
clone size: many
D gene: .
CDR3 protein: CASSYSLEAFF
CDR3 DNA: TGTGCCAGCAGTTATTCTCTGGAAGCTTTCTTT

J gene: TRBJ2-1
V gene: TRBV9
CDR3 length: 15
clone size: few
D gene: .
CDR3 protein: CASGATGWGRDEQFF
CDR3 DNA: TGTGCCAGCGGCGCTACGGGGTGGGGGAGAGATGAGCAGTTCTTC